Shown below are 27 T cell receptor beta chains from a single sample sequenced in a study of post-analysis software for immune sequencing data. Study-level points and caveats: Five or six TRBV segments, TRBV5-6, TRBV5-1 and TRBV20-1 among them, were found more frequent in patients than controls.

What these receptors recognize is not known. Unique molecular identifiers were carried by the TCR beta cDNA libraries. A single record per CDR3 protein comes from TCRdb applying MiXCR to the PCR reads. The sample records approximately 350,000 distinct CDR3 sequences, 30% to 45% being singletons. The sample consisted of blood. These receptors all stem from a girl aged 5-17 years with multiple sclerosis.

V usage is TRBV25-1 and J usage is TRBJ2-3; D uncertain. Germline V gene sequence: CDR1 MGHDK, CDR2 SYGVNS. Trimming pared 7 bases from V and 3 bases from J, leaving 5 bases between. CDR3 length: 11 residues. CDR3 DNA: TGTGCCAGCACCGAAACAGATACGCAGTATTTT. Translating gives CASTETDTQYF.

The chain combines TRBV15 with TRBJ2-1; TRBD1 or TRBD2 may be the D gene (5 bases each). Germline CDR1 is LNHNV and CDR2 is YYDKDF (reference sequence). The CDR3 extends over 19 amino acids. Trimming cost V 1 base and J 0 bases, with 19 bases left between them. CDR3 nucleotides: TGTGCCACCAGCAGAGGCCGTCCCGGGACGTTAAGCTCCTACAATGAGCAGTTCTTC. Amino acids: CATSRGRPGTLSSYNEQFF.

The table lists this clonotype with a few counts. This chain links TRBV7-3 with TRBJ2-5, with D perhaps matching TRBD2 (6 bases). The germline V gene encodes CDR1 SGHTA and CDR2 FQGTGA. Trimming stripped 5 bases from V and 3 bases from J, with 13 bases between. The CDR3 length is 14 residues. CDR3 sequence reads: CASSPFGGEETQYF. CDR3 nucleotides: TGTGCCAGCAGCCCCTTCGGGGGAGAAGAGACCCAGTACTTC.

The rearrangement uses TRBV10-3 and TRBJ2-7, with D possibly matching TRBD1 (6 bases). V lost 4 bases to trimming and J lost 3 bases, with 10 bases between them. The CDR3 covers 13 residues. Germline CDR1 ENHRY, CDR2 SYGVKD. The CDR3 bases are TGTGCCATCAGTGGGGACAACTACTACGAGCAGTACTTC. Protein: CAISGDNYYEQYF.

The chain links TRBV28 to TRBJ2-7; TRBD2 agrees at 7 bases. Per germline, CDR1 MDHEN and CDR2 SYDVKM. V lost 5 bases, J lost 5 bases, and 12 bases stayed unmatched. The length of the CDR3 is 15 residues. This CDR3 is CASSLREVPPHEQYF. The CDR3 DNA sequence: TGTGCCAGCAGTCTCCGGGAGGTCCCCCCCCACGAGCAGTACTTC.

The V and J genes are TRBV4-1 and TRBJ1-5; the D gene is possibly TRBD1 (5 bases). Germline V gene sequence: CDR1 MGHRA, CDR2 YSYEKL. The ends were cut back, 3 bases at V and 7 bases at J, with 19 bases in the middle. CDR3 size: 16 residues. CDR3 DNA: TGCGCCAGCAGCCATCCGGGACCCCGGGGGTGGCAGCCCCAGCATTTT. Translation: CASSHPGPRGWQPQHF.

This clonotype was picked up a small number of times. CDR3 in amino acids: CASSYRDRGYEQYF. The CDR3 DNA is TGTGCCAGCAGTTACCGGGACAGGGGTTATGAGCAGTACTTC. The chain is built from TRBV6-5 and TRBJ2-5, with TRBD1 matching 10 bases. V was pared by 2 bases and J by 11 bases, with 8 bases of the junction left unmatched. CDR3 size: 14 residues. Germline CDR1 is MNHEY and CDR2 is SVGAGI.

This clonotype was counted a few times. V is TRBV6-5 and J is TRBJ1-2, with 10 positions matching TRBD1. The trim removed 8 bases at V and 7 bases at J, leaving 16 bases unmatched. The CDR3 consists of 16 residues. Germline CDR1 MNHEY, CDR2 SVGAGI. CDR3 bases: TGTGCCAGCGTTACCCGGGGACAGGGGAATTTTGGTGGCTACACCTTC. As protein: CASVTRGQGNFGGYTF.

The V gene is TRBV6-1, the J gene TRBJ1-1; no reliable D call. There are 13 residues in the CDR3. V shed 7 bases and J shed 2 bases, with 11 bases lying between them. Germline assignment: CDR1 MNHNS and CDR2 SASEGT. CDR3 in amino acids: CASTETVNTEAFF. As DNA, the CDR3 is TGTGCCAGCACCGAGACGGTTAACACTGAAGCTTTCTTT.

The chain is built from TRBV12-3 or TRBV12-4 and TRBJ1-6; D is uncertain. Trimming removed 0 bases from V and 15 bases from J, with 15 bases in between. CDR3 length: 14 amino acids. Here the CDR3 DNA reads TGTGCCAGCAGTTTAGCGCAGGCAGTCTTAGGCCTCCACTTT. It encodes CASSLAQAVLGLHF.

Note on this clonotype: At one of its ends the junction is not consistent with the germline gene, which may arise from a read error. The V call is TRBV7-7, the J call TRBJ2-1; no clear D gene. The V gene's germline CDR1 is SSHAT and CDR2 FNYEAQ (reference sequence). This CDR3 region has 15 residues. CDR3: CASSLNPSSYNEQFF. The CDR3 coding sequence is TGTGCTAGCAGCTTAAATCCTAGCTCCTACAATGAGCAGTTCTTC.

The chain employs TRBV7-3 and TRBJ2-7, with 7 bases matching TRBD1. Per germline, CDR1 SGHTA and CDR2 FQGTGA. V dropped 0 bases and J dropped 3; count of bases not matched to a gene: 5. This CDR3 has 15 residues. The CDR3 loop reads CASSLTWDSHYEQYF. CDR3 nucleotides: TGTGCCAGCAGCTTAACCTGGGACAGCCACTACGAGCAGTACTTC.

This clonotype showed up just a few times. J is TRBJ2-1 and V is TRBV4-1; tentative D call: TRBD2 (5 bases). V was cut by 2 bases and J by 4 bases, with 9 bases left in between. This CDR3 region has 14 residues. CDR1 and CDR2 from the germline V gene are MGHRA and YSYEKL. Here the CDR3 DNA reads TGCGCCAGCAGCCAACCTCCGGGGTACAATGAGCAGTTCTTC. As protein: CASSQPPGYNEQFF.

The chain uses TRBV20-1 and TRBJ2-1, with 10 bases fitting TRBD2. The CDR3 consists of 14 residues. Germline loops: CDR1 DFQATT, CDR2 SNEGSKA (reference sequence). Germline trimming cut 7 bases from V and 2 bases from J; bases unmatched to any gene: 5. CDR3 loop: CSVPTSGTYNEQFF. DNA for the CDR3: TGCAGTGTTCCAACTAGCGGGACCTACAATGAGCAGTTCTTC.

The CDR3 protein is CASSKAKDGAGEVQETQYF. Written as DNA, the CDR3 is TGTGCCAGCAGCAAAGCCAAAGATGGAGCGGGGGAGGTCCAAGAGACCCAGTACTTC. The J gene is TRBJ2-5, the V gene TRBV21-1; whether TRBD2, the table's D call, matches the DNA was not checked. TRBV21-1 is a recognized pseudogene. The CDR3 extends over 19 amino acids.

V usage is TRBV12-3 or TRBV12-4 and J usage is TRBJ1-1; possibly TRBD1 for D (6 bases). V was shortened by 6 bases and J by 2 bases, with 10 bases between the two germline ends. The CDR3 extends over 13 amino acids. The CDR3 nucleotides read TGTGCCAGCAGAATAGGGGGAAACACTGAAGCTTTCTTT. This encodes CASRIGGNTEAFF.

This chain uses TRBV5-1 with TRBJ2-3; D perhaps matches TRBD2 (5 bases). V lost 1 base and J 2 bases, leaving 11 bases between the germline ends. CDR3 size: 15 residues. The germline V gene has CDR1 SGHRS and CDR2 YFSETQ. CDR3 coding DNA: TGCGCCAGCAGCTTGAGAGGGCTGAACACAGATACGCAGTATTTT. Its protein is CASSLRGLNTDTQYF.

The chain is built from TRBV28 and TRBJ2-1, with 10 bases aligning to TRBD1. The CDR3 is 15 residues long. The V gene's germline CDR1 is MDHEN and CDR2 SYDVKM. With V trimmed by 3 bases and J by 6 bases, 5 bases remained unmatched. CDR3 sequence reads: CASSFRQGAVNEQFF. The CDR3 region has the DNA TGTGCCAGCAGTTTCCGACAGGGGGCCGTCAATGAGCAGTTCTTC.

This clonotype was observed a few times. The CDR3 region is CASSYSNRGTDGYTF. The CDR3 nucleotides are TGTGCCAGCAGTTACTCGAATAGGGGGACGGATGGCTACACCTTC. The rearrangement joins TRBV6-5 to TRBJ1-2; D may be TRBD1 (6 bases). Trimming removed 0 bases at V and 6 bases at J, with 14 bases between. Germline CDR1 and CDR2: MNHEY and SVGAGI. The CDR3 extends over 15 amino acids.

The genes are TRBV6-6 and TRBJ1-1, with 8 bases lining up with TRBD1. After removal of 0 bases from V and 1 base from J, the junction contained 7 bases not matched to a gene. Germline V gene lookup returns CDR1 MNHNY and CDR2 SVGAGI (reference sequence). This CDR3 contains 17 residues. The CDR3 sequence: CASSYSIQGVENTEAFF. DNA of the CDR3: TGTGCCAGCAGTTACTCGATACAGGGGGTTGAGAACACTGAAGCTTTCTTT.

This chain joins TRBV5-1 and TRBJ2-5, with D unresolved. Germline CDR1 reads SGHRS; CDR2 reads YFSETQ. Trimming took off 0 bases at V and 1 base at J, with 13 bases between the two ends. This CDR3 has 16 amino acids. CDR3 residues: CASSLGVAALQETQYF. DNA of the CDR3: TGCGCCAGCAGCTTGGGGGTCGCAGCACTCCAAGAGACCCAGTACTTC.

The V gene is TRBV19, the J gene TRBJ2-1; possibly TRBD1 for D (6 bases). CDR1 is LNHDA, CDR2 SQIVND, per germline (reference sequence). The CDR3 has 15 amino acids. The V end lost 6 bases, the J end lost 3 bases, and 15 bases lay between the germline ends. For the CDR3, the DNA is TGTGCCAGTAGCCCCTTCAGGGACATCTACAATGAGCAGTTCTTC. This sequence encodes CASSPFRDIYNEQFF.

This clonotype was detected only a few times. CDR3 residues: CASSSYFPGDTYYGYTF. CDR3 DNA sequence: TGTGCCAGCAGTTCTTACTTTCCGGGCGACACCTACTATGGCTACACCTTC. The chain couples TRBV12-3 or TRBV12-4 to TRBJ1-2; D is ambiguous. This CDR3 is 17 amino acids long. V lost 4 bases to trimming and J lost 3 bases, with 21 bases between them.

The rearrangement uses TRBV7-3 and TRBJ2-1; TRBD1 or TRBD2 may be the D gene (5 bases each). The V and J ends lost 5 bases and 3 bases respectively, with 14 bases between them. The germline gives CDR1 SGHTA, CDR2 FQGTGA. CDR3 length equals 15 residues. CDR3 amino acids: CASSRGTGYYNEQFF. The CDR3 nucleotides read TGTGCCAGCAGCCGGGGCACCGGGTACTACAATGAGCAGTTCTTC.

The V gene is TRBV24-1, the J gene TRBJ2-5; D gene ambiguous. Germline lookup yields CDR1 KGHDR and CDR2 SFDVKD. The V gene lost 3 bases and the J gene lost 11 bases, with 9 bases spanning the gap. This CDR3 comprises 11 residues. Written as DNA, the CDR3 is TGTGCCACCAGTGATCGGAAAAAGCAGTACTTC. This encodes CATSDRKKQYF.

This chain links TRBV20-1 with TRBJ2-1; D is uncertain. CDR1 DFQATT and CDR2 SNEGSKA come from the germline V gene (reference sequence). The V end lost 0 bases, the J end lost 1 base, and 7 bases lay between the germline ends. The CDR3 has 14 amino acids. In nucleotides, the CDR3 is TGCAGTGCTAGAGATCGGAAGTCCTACAATGAGCAGTTCTTC. Protein product: CSARDRKSYNEQFF.

This clonotype was found a few times. V gene TRBV7-9 combines with J gene TRBJ1-2, with D hard to call. The CDR3 has 14 residues. Germline CDR1 is SEHNR and CDR2 is FQNEAQ (reference sequence). Trimming took 1 base from V and 4 from J, leaving 10 bases between them. CDR3 nucleotides: TGTGCCAGCAGCTTAGGGGGAAGTTTCTATGGCTACACCTTC. This translates into CASSLGGSFYGYTF.